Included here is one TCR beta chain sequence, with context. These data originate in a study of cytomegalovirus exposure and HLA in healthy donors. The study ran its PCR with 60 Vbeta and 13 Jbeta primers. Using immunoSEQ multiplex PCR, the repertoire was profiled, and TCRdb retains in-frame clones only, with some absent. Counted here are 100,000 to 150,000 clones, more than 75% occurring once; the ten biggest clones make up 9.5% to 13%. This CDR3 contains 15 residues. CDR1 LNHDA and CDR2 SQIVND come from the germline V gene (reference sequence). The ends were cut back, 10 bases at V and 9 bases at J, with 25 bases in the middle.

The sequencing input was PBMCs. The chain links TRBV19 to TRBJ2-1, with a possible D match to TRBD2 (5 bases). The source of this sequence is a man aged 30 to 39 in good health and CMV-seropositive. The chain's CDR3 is CATTYTRNPFGEQFF. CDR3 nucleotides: TGTGCCACCACTTATACTAGAAACCCGTTCGGTGAGCAGTTCTTC.